The 7 T cell receptor beta chains reported below all come from one sample, sequenced in a study of CD4 T cells in relation to SARS-CoV-2 and coronaviruses (dated by TCRdb to about 2021). These receptors are not linked to any known antigen. CD4+ T cells from unexposed donors were collected before the COVID-19 pandemic (2011-2018). After approximately 11 days of culture, CD4+ T cells were isolated with the EasySep CD4+ T cell isolation kit. The library came from the immunoSEQ multiplex PCR assay. In its TCRdb copy, this immuneACCESS table keeps in-frame sequences only and misses some clones. Where compared with another copy, unresolved V genes explain less than half of these, and the others have no known cause. The sample contains around 20,000 clones, around 70% of them found a single time. Around 19% of the sample belongs to the ten largest clones. The sequenced material came from CD4+ T cells from PBMCs, cultured in vitro. Receptors originate from a human donor in good health.

J is TRBJ2-3 and V is TRBV2, with TRBD2 matching 8 bases. With 5 bases clipped from V and 0 bases from J, the junction kept 4 bases outside the gene matches. CDR3 length: 15 residues. Germline CDR1 reads SNHLY; CDR2 reads FYNNEI. For the CDR3, the DNA is TGTGCCAGCAGTTCTAGCGGGCTCAGCACAGATACGCAGTATTTT. Translation: CASSSSGLSTDTQYF.

The rearrangement links TRBV5-1 to TRBJ1-2; D ambiguous. Trimming pared 0 bases from V and 3 bases from J, leaving 15 bases between. There are 16 residues in the CDR3. Germline-derived CDR1 and CDR2 are SGHRS and YFSETQ. Written as DNA, the CDR3 is TGCGCCAGCAGCTTGGTTTCGTCACCCGGGGACTATGGCTACACCTTC. Its translation is CASSLVSSPGDYGYTF.

V gene TRBV20-1 combines with J gene TRBJ1-1; no clear D gene. The CDR3 consists of 11 residues. Germline-derived CDR1 and CDR2 are DFQATT and SNEGSKA (reference sequence). Trimming stripped 8 bases from V and 0 bases from J, with 7 bases between. CDR3 DNA: TGCAGTTTACAGCTGAACACTGAAGCTTTCTTT. It yields the protein CSLQLNTEAFF.

The CDR3 coding sequence is TGTGCCAGTAGTATCGGCAGGGGGATAACTGAAGCTTTCTTT. This sequence encodes CASSIGRGITEAFF. This chain links TRBV19 with TRBJ1-1, with 7 bases aligning to TRBD1. J was trimmed by 5 bases and V by 3 bases; bases with no gene match: 6. This CDR3 has 14 residues. Germline loops: CDR1 LNHDA, CDR2 SQIVND (reference sequence).

This clone turned up a few times. The gene calls are TRBV19 and TRBJ1-6; no definite D call. Germline V gene lookup returns CDR1 LNHDA and CDR2 SQIVND (reference sequence). The CDR3 contains 16 residues. V gave up 1 base and J gave up 6 bases, with 13 bases separating them. CDR3 bases: TGTGCCAGTAGTATAGTATGGGGTGGCTCTAATTCACCCCTCCACTTT. Translating it yields CASSIVWGGSNSPLHF.

The V call is TRBV19, the J call TRBJ1-1, with a possible D match to TRBD1 (5 bases). Germline V gene sequence: CDR1 LNHDA, CDR2 SQIVND (reference sequence). The V gene lost 2 bases and the J gene lost 3 bases, with 10 bases spanning the gap. This CDR3 is 14 amino acids long. CDR3 nucleotide sequence: TGTGCCAGTAGTATACAGGGCGTCGACACTGAAGCTTTCTTT. This gives the protein CASSIQGVDTEAFF.

This chain links TRBV29-1 with TRBJ2-5; D remains unclear. V lost 0 bases to trimming and J lost 2 bases, with 4 bases between them. The CDR3 length is 12 residues. Germline CDR1 reads SQVTM; CDR2 reads ANQGSEA. CDR3 amino acids: CSVEEVQETQYF. DNA for the CDR3: TGCAGCGTTGAAGAAGTACAAGAGACCCAGTACTTC. The full variable domain, rest sourced from reference TRBV29-1 and TRBJ2-5, is SAVISQKPSRDICQRGTSLTIQCQVDSQVTMMFWYRQQPGQSLTLIATANQGSEATYESGFVIDKFPISRPNLTFSTLTVSNMSPEDSSIYLCSVEEVQETQYFGPGTRLLVL.